The present T cell receptor (beta chain) was sequenced within a study of OX40 agonist ivuxolimab in advanced cancers. Whole-study context: Patients enrolled in dose escalation were diagnosed with hepatocellular carcinoma, melanoma, renal cell or head and neck cancer.

Comments on this clone: Its matching antigen is unknown.

The study, taken as a whole, reports: At 0.1 to 3.0 mg/kg, CD4+ and CD8+ blood T cells expanded clonally by week 6. The authors also found low normalized T-cell clonal expansion in some nonresponders.

Trimming took 4 bases from V and 7 from J; bases not matched to a gene: 11. This CDR3 has 16 residues. Germline loops: CDR1 MGHRA, CDR2 YSYEKL. Here immunoSEQ multiplex PCR was the method, and the copy in TCRdb shows in-frame clones only, minus some. This sample has more than 35,000 clones, with approximately 80% found just once. Enrollment shut out patients with autoimmune disease history or systemic immunosuppression. The chain uses TRBV4-1 and TRBJ1-5, with TRBD1 matching 9 bases. This sequence originates from an adult with an advanced solid tumor such as melanoma, head and neck, liver or kidney cancer. The sample consisted of CD4+ or CD8+ T cells sorted from blood, taken in a trial of the OX40 agonist ivuxolimab. CDR3 loop: CASSLRGQGSGQPQHF. The CDR3 nucleotides are TGCGCCAGCAGCCTACGCGGACAGGGGAGCGGACAGCCCCAGCATTTT.